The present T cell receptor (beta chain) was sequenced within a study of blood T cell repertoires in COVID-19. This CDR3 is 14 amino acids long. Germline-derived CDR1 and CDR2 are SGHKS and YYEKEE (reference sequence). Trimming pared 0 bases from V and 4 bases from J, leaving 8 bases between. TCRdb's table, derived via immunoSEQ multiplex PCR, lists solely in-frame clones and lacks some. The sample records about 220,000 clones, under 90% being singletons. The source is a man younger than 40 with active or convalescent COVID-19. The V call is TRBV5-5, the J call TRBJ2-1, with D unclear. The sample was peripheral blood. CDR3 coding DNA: TGTGCCAGCAGCTTGGTATCCGGGTACAATGAGCAGTTCTTC. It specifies CASSLVSGYNEQFF.